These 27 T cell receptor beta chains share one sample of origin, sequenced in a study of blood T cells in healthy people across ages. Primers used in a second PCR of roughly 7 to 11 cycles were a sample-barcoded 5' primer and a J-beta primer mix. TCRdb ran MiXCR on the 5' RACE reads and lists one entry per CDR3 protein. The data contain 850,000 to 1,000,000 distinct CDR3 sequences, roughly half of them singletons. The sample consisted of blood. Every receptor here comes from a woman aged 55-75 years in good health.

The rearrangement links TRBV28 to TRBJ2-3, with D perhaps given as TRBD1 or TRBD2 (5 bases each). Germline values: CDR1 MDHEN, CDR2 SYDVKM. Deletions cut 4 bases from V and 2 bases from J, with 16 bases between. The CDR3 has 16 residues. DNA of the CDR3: TGTGCCAGCAGTTCTTGGCAGGGCCGGGACACAGATACGCAGTATTTT. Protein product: CASSSWQGRDTDTQYF. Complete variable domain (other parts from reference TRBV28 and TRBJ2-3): DVKVTQSSRYLVKRTGEKVFLECVQDMDHENMFWYRQDPGLGLRLIYFSYDVKMKEKGDIPEGYSVSREKKERFSLILESASTNQTSMYLCASSSWQGRDTDTQYFGPGTRLTVL.

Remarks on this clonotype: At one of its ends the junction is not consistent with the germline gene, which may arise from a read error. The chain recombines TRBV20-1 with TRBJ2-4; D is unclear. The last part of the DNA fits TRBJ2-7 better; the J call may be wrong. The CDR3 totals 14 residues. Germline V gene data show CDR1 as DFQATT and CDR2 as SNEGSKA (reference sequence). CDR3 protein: CGARDPGRWYEQYF. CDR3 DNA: TGCGGTGCTAGAGATCCGGGTCGGTGGTACGAGCAGTACTTC.

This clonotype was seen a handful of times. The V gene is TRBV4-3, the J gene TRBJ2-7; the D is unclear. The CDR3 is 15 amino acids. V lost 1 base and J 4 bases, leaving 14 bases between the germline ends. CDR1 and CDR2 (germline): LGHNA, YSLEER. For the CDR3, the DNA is TGCGCCAGCAGCCAAGTGGAAGGGTCCGCTTACGAGCAGTACTTC. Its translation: CASSQVEGSAYEQYF.

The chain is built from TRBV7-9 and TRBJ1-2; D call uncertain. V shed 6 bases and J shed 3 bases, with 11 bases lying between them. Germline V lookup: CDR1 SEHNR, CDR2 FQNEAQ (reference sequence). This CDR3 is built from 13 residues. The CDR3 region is CASSRSGDYGYTF. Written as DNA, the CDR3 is TGTGCCAGCAGTAGGAGTGGGGACTATGGCTACACCTTC.

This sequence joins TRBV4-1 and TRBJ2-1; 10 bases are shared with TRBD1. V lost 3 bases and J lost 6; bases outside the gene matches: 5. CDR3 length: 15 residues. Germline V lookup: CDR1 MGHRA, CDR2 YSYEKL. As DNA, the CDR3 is TGCGCCAGCAGCCATTCCGGGACAGGGGCCAATGAGCAGTTCTTC. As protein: CASSHSGTGANEQFF.

CDR3 sequence: CSASFPQGASYEQYF. Here the CDR3 DNA reads TGCAGTGCTAGCTTCCCCCAGGGGGCCTCCTACGAGCAGTACTTC. The chain links TRBV20-1 to TRBJ2-7; TRBD1 aligns across 8 bases. CDR1 and CDR2 from the germline V gene are DFQATT and SNEGSKA (reference sequence). V shed 3 bases and J 0 bases; nucleotides not matched to a gene: 7. The CDR3 sequence is 15 residues long.

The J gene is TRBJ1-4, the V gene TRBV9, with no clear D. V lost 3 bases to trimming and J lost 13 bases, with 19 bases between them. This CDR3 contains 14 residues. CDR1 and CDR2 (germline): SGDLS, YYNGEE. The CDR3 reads CASSEGTVSGGLFF. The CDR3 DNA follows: TGTGCCAGCAGCGAGGGAACCGTCTCCGGAGGACTGTTTTTT.

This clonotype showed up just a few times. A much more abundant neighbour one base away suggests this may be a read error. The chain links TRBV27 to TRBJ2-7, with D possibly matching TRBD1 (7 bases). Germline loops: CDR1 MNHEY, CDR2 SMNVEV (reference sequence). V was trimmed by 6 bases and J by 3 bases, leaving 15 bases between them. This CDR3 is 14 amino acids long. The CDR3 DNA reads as TGTGCCAGCAGCCCCAGGGGGGCCCTCTACGAGCAGTACTTC. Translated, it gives CASSPRGALYEQYF.

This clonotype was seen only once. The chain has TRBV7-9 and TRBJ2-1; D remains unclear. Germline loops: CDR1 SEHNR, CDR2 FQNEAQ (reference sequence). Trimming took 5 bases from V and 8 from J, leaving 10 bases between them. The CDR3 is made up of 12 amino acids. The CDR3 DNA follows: TGTGCCAGCAGCACCCCCTGGTATGAGCAGTTCTTC. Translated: CASSTPWYEQFF. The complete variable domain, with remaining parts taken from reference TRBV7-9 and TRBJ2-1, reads DTGVSQNPRHKITKRGQNVTFRCDPISEHNRLYWYRQTLGQGPEFLTYFQNEAQLEKSRLLSDRFSAERPKGSFSTLEIQRTEQGDSAMYLCASSTPWYEQFFGPGTRLTVL.

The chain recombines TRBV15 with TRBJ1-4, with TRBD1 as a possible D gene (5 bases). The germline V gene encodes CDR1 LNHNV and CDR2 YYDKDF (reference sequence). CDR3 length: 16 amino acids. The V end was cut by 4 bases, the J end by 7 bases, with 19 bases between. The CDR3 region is CATSTRQGTTREKLFF. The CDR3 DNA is TGTGCCACCAGCACCCGGCAGGGTACGACGCGTGAAAAACTGTTTTTT.

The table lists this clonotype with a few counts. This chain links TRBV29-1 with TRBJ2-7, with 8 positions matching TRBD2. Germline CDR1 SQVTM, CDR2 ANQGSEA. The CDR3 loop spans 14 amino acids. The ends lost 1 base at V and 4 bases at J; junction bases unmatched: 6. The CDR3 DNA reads TGCAGCGTTGAAGTAGCGGGACAATCTTACGAGCAGTACTTC. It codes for CSVEVAGQSYEQYF.

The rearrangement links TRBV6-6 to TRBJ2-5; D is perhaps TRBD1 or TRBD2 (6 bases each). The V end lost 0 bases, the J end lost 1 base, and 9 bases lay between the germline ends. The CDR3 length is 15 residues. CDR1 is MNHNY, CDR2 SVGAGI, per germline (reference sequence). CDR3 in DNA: TGTGCCAGCAGTTACTCTGGAGGGGGCCAAGAGACCCAGTACTTC. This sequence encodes CASSYSGGGQETQYF.

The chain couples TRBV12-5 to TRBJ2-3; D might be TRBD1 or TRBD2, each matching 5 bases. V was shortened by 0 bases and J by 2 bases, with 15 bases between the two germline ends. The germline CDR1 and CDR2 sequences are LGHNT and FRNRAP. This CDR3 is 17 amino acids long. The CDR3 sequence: CASGLVGSGRDTDTQYF. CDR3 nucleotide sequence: TGTGCTAGTGGTTTGGTGGGCTCGGGACGCGACACAGATACGCAGTATTTT.

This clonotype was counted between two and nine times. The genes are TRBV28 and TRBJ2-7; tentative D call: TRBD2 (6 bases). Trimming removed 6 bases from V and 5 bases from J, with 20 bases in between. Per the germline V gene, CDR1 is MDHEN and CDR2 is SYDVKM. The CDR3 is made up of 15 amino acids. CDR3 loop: CASRPYYGSHHEQYF. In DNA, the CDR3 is TGTGCCAGCAGGCCCTACTACGGGAGTCACCACGAGCAGTACTTC.

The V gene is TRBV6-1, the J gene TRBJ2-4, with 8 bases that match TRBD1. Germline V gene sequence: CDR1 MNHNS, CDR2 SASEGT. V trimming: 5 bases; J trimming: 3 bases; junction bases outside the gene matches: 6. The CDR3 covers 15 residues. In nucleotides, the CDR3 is TGTGCCAGCAGTCAGGGGGCTTTTGGCAAAAACATTCAGTACTTC. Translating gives CASSQGAFGKNIQYF.

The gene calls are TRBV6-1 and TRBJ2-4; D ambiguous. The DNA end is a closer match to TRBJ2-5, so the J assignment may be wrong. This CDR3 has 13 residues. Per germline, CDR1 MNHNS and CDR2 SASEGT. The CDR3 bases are TGTGCCAGCAGTGGAAGACTTGTAGCGACCCAGTACTTC. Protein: CASSGRLVATQYF.

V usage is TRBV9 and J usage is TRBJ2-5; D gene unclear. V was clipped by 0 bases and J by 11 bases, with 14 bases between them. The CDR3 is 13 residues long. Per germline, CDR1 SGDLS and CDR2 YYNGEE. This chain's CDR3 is CASSVGFRNGQYF. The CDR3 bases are TGTGCCAGCAGCGTAGGATTTCGCAATGGGCAGTACTTC.

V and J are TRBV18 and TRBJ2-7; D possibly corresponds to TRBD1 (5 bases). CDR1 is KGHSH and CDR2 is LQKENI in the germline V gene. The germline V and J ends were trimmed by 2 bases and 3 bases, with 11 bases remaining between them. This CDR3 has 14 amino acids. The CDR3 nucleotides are TGTGCCAGCTCACCATCAGGGAACTACTACGAGCAGTACTTC. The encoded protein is CASSPSGNYYEQYF.

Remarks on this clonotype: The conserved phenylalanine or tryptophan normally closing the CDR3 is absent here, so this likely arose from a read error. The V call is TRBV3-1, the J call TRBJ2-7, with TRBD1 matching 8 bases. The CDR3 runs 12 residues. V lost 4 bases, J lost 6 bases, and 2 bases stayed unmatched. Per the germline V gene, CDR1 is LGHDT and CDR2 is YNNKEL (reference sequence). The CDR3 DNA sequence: TGTGCCAGCAGCCGAACAGGGGGCGAGCAGTACTTG. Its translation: CASSRTGGEQYL.

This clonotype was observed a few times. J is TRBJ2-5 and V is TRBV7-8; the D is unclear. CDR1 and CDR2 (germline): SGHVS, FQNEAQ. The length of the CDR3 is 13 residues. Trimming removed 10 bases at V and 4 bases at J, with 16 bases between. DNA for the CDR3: TGTGCCACCGGAGACCGCCGGAGAGAGACCCAGTACTTC. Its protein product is CATGDRRRETQYF.

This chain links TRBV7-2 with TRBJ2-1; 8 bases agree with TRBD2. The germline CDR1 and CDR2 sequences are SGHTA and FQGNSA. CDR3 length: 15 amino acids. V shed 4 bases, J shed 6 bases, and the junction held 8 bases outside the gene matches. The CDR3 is CASSSLGLESNEQFF. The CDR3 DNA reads TGTGCCAGCAGCTCACTGGGACTAGAGAGCAATGAGCAGTTCTTC.

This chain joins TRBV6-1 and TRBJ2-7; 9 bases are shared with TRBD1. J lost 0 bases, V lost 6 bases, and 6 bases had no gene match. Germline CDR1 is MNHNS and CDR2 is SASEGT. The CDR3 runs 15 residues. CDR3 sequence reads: CASRETGGISYEQYF. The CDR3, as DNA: TGTGCCAGCAGAGAGACAGGGGGGATCTCCTACGAGCAGTACTTC.

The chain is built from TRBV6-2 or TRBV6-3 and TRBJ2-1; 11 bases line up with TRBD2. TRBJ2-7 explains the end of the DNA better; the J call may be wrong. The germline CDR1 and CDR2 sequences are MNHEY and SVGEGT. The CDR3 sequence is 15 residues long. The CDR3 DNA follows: TGTGCCAGTAGTAGCGGGGGGGGATCCTACAATGAGCAGTACTTC. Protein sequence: CASSSGGGSYNEQYF.

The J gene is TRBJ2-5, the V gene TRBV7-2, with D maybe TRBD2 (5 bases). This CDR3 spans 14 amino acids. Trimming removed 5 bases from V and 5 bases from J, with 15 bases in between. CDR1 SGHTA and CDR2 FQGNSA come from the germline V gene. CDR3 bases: TGTGCCAGCAGCACACGGAGGCTGGGGGAGACCCAGTACTTC. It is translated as CASSTRRLGETQYF. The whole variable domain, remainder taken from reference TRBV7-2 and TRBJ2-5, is GAGVSQSPSNKVTEKGKDVELRCDPISGHTALYWYRQSLGQGLEFLIYFQGNSAPDKSGLPSDRFSAERTGGSVSTLTIQRTQQEDSAVYLCASSTRRLGETQYFGPGTRLLVL.

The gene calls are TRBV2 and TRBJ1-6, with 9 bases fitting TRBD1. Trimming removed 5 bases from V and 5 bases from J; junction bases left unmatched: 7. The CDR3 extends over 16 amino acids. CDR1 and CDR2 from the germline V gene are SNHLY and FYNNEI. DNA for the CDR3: TGTGCCAGCAGTTCTAGACAGGGGGGAGATAATTCACCCCTCCACTTT. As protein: CASSSRQGGDNSPLHF.

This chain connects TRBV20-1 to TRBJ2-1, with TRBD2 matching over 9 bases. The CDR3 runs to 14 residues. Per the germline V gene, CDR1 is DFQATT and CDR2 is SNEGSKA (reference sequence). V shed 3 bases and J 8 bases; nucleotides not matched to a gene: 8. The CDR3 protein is CSARSLAGNYEQFF. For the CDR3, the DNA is TGCAGTGCTAGGTCTCTAGCGGGGAACTATGAGCAGTTCTTC.

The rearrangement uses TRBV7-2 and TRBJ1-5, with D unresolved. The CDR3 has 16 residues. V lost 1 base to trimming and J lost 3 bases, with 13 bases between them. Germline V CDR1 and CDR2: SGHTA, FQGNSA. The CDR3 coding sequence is TGTGCCAGCAGCTTAGGTTCCCGAATTTCCAATCAGCCCCAGCATTTT. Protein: CASSLGSRISNQPQHF.